The source of this T cell receptor beta chain is a study of CD8+ T cells in alopecia areata (dated by TCRdb to 2017 to 2018). Regarding the complete study: Treated patients were enrolled in an open-label pilot trial of oral tofacitinib at 5 to 10 mg twice daily for moderate-to-severe alopecia areata. Biopsies were taken from tofacitinib-treated patients at baseline and again at 4 and 24 weeks into treatment, and several of those patients also had a later scalp biopsy. Tofacitinib was given for 6 to 18 months, followed by 6 months of follow-up off drug to assess delayed response and recurrence. RNA was obtained with the PAXgene miRNA kit for fixed scalp, the miRNeasy kit for PBMCs, and the RNeasy kit for mouse skin. Scalp clonality was compared across normal scalp (n=4), patchy alopecia areata scalp (n=8), and alopecia totalis/universalis scalp (n=8). The study used high-throughput TCRbeta sequencing to examine T cell clonal expansion in alopecia areata, in both the C3H/HeJ mouse model and human patients. For the treated patients, the SALT score, which quantifies what percentage of scalp surface area is affected, served as the measure of disease severity. TCRbeta CDR3 regions were amplified by immunoSEQ multiplex PCR with 35 Vbeta forward and 13 Jbeta reverse primers. On the human side, TCRbeta sequencing was run on scalp tissue and on sorted CD4+ and CD8+ peripheral blood T cells from healthy controls and from alopecia areata patients with either patchy or totalis/universalis disease.

The intended sense of this specimen's time point label: around 26 weeks on oral tofacitinib. This specimen's treatment or condition label, interpreted: oral pan-JAK inhibitor, 5-10 mg twice daily. Peripheral blood and lesional scalp punch biopsies were obtained from patients with alopecia areata. PBMCs were isolated by density centrifugation and stained for CD3, CD4 and CD8, and CD4+ and CD8+ T cells were sorted on a FACSAria. Libraries were made using the immunoSEQ multiplex PCR assay. For TCR sequencing, RNA was extracted from every sample and reverse transcribed into cDNA to serve as template. First-strand cDNA was synthesized using SuperScript III with a 2:1 mix of oligo-dT and random hexamers. A synthetic immune receptor repertoire was used to gauge amplification bias, and whatever bias remained was removed computationally. As for how the authors treated the data: After raw reads were preprocessed to remove errors, the CDR3 was defined following IMGT conventions as running from the conserved cysteine to phenylalanine. Clonality was computed as 1 minus the Shannon entropy, with the entropy normalized by log2 of the number of productive unique TCRs. Whether scalp clones were CD4 or CD8 was inferred by matching scalp TCRbeta sequences against CD4 and CD8 repertoires sorted from blood. Drawn from immuneACCESS, this table holds only the in-frame rearrangements with V and J called that TCRdb kept. Clones are partly lost; checked studies trace under half to an unresolved V gene and leave the rest unexplained. The V and J calls and the clone size are those of that table, but D and trimming were determined from the DNA. Present in this sample are over 150,000 clones, less than 70% of which were seen just once. The top ten constitute about 14% of the sample.

The germline V gene encodes CDR1 SGHRS and CDR2 YFSETQ. V is cut by 4 bases and J by 3 bases, and the space between the germline ends is 22 bases. The CDR3, from cysteine to phenylalanine, totals 18 residues. Of all the DNA, just the CDR3 is kept, 54 bases in frame from base 1. General findings and caveats noted by the study authors: Because the treated cohort was small and included a single nonresponder, larger studies are needed to assess links between baseline CD8+ expansion and response. Tofacitinib significantly lowered scalp clonality and the number of expanded CD8+ clones among the top 100 scalp clones. Shared TCR sequences between patients were less evident than in mice, which may be partly attributable to HLA diversity in the patient population. Compared with normal scalp, lesional scalp, particularly in alopecia totalis/universalis, had higher clonality and more expanded CD8+ clones, which suggests antigenic drive. Unlike mouse skin, which is dominated by gammadelta T cells, normal human skin has resident alphabeta T cells that are also sequenced, and this complicates analysis of the scalp TCR repertoire. During tofacitinib treatment, many expanded lesional clones stuck around in both scalp and blood, and this persistence may partly explain why relapse happens after treatment is stopped.

This clone was seen just once. The target of this receptor is not known. Base qualities are not provided; no much larger clone lies one nucleotide away. The input for sequencing was CD4+ T cells sorted from blood, taken at week 24, from a patient treated with tofacitinib. The rearrangement combines TRBV5-1 with TRBJ2-2, and perhaps TRBD1 as D gene, on 5 matching bases. The clonotype was recovered from a human donor with alopecia areata. At the DNA level, the sequence is TGCGCCAGCAGCCGGCAGCCACGGACAAAAGGTGACACCGGGGAGCTGTTTTTT. Its protein reads: CASSRQPRTKGDTGELFF.